The next 6 T cell receptor beta chains were all read from a single sample in a study of identical twins. TCRdb passed the 5' RACE reads through MiXCR, listing each CDR3 protein once. This sample has 200,000 to 300,000 distinct CDR3 sequences; around 6.6% occur once, and the top ten carry 3.6%. These sequences were also reported in another study, on yellow fever vaccine responses in identical twins.

The sequenced sample was memory (CD45RO+) T cells sorted from blood. Source of these receptors: a woman aged 18-35 years in good health.

In this sample, this clonotype turned up many times. V usage is TRBV15 and J usage is TRBJ1-6; D possibly corresponds to TRBD1 (6 bases). The CDR3 is 22 residues long. Germline CDR1 LNHNV, CDR2 YYDKDF (reference sequence). The V end was cut by 0 bases, the J end by 0 bases, with 24 bases between. CDR3 nucleotides: TGTGCCACCAGCAGAGACAACAGGGATTTCGGTTCGTGGAGCTCCTATAATTCACCCCTCCACTTT. This codes for CATSRDNRDFGSWSSYNSPLHF.

This chain connects TRBV10-3 to TRBJ2-1; 10 bases align to TRBD2. The CDR3 contains 15 residues. Trimming cost V 4 bases and J 4 bases; bases outside gene matches: 4. Germline lookup yields CDR1 ENHRY and CDR2 SYGVKD. CDR3 in DNA: TGTGCCATCAGTGTTGGGACTAGCGAATACAATGAGCAGTTCTTC. Protein product: CAISVGTSEYNEQFF.

This clonotype was detected many times. The chain links TRBV20-1 to TRBJ1-3; D unresolved. Germline V CDR1 and CDR2: DFQATT, SNEGSKA (reference sequence). V was clipped by 5 bases and J by 8 bases, with 13 bases between them. This CDR3 is built from 12 residues. In DNA, the CDR3 is TGCAGTGCTCGGGCCCCTGGGGACACCATATATTTT. Translated, it gives CSARAPGDTIYF.

In its sample, this clonotype was seen many times. The rearrangement joins TRBV7-2 to TRBJ2-7; 10 bases agree with TRBD2. From germline, CDR1 is SGHTA and CDR2 FQGNSA. The CDR3 is 15 residues long. After removal of 5 bases from V and 4 bases from J, the junction contained 8 bases not matched to a gene. CDR3 DNA sequence: TGTGCCAGCAGCCGCTCTAGCGGGAGTGTGTACGAGCAGTACTTC. The encoded protein is CASSRSSGSVYEQYF.

The chain's CDR3 is CASSYEGFTEAFF. The DNA for the CDR3 is TGTGCCAGCAGTTACGAGGGATTCACTGAAGCTTTCTTT. The chain joins TRBV6-6 to TRBJ1-1, with D unclear. Trimming stripped 2 bases from V and 4 bases from J, with 8 bases between. This CDR3 has 13 residues. Germline CDR1 MNHNY, CDR2 SVGAGI (reference sequence).

J is TRBJ2-1 and V is TRBV11-3, with D perhaps matching TRBD2 (5 bases). Per the germline V gene, CDR1 is SGHNT and CDR2 is YENEEA. The CDR3 is made up of 14 amino acids. Trimming stripped 2 bases from V and 3 bases from J, with 8 bases between. CDR3 region: CASSLTSNYNEQFF. Here the CDR3 DNA reads TGTGCCAGCAGCTTAACTAGTAACTACAATGAGCAGTTCTTC.